This T cell receptor beta chain was profiled in a study of T-cell reconstitution after alpha-beta-depleted transplantation in children. General study findings and limits: Several patients had high TCRbeta diversity at day 60; it came from surviving recipient T cells and thymic progenitors.

Only a few counts were recorded for this clonotype. Its antigen is unknown. The CDR3 totals 14 residues. J gave up 5 bases and V 7 bases, and 13 bases lay outside the gene matches. CDR1 is SQVTM and CDR2 is ANQGSEA in the germline V gene. Molecular barcoding with unique molecular identifiers was used for the TCRbeta library. TCRdb re-called the PCR reads with MiXCR, one entry per CDR3 protein. The sample includes fewer than 550,000 distinct CDR3 sequences, over 9.5% of them seen just once. The material sequenced was PBMCs, mostly from graft donor cells, taken 180 days after TCRalphabeta/CD19-depleted stem cell transplant. The TCR sequence derives from a female patient aged 2-15 years who had a stem cell transplant for aplastic anemia, so the T cells may come from the graft donor. The chain couples TRBV29-1 to TRBJ1-1, with 7 bases that match TRBD1. For the CDR3, the DNA is TGCAGCGCCGCCGGGGACAGCTTTTCGACTGAAGCTTTCTTT. Its translation: CSAAGDSFSTEAFF.